The sequence of this T cell receptor (beta chain) was determined in a study of CXCR3-negative and CXCR3-positive naive CD8 T cells. Study outcomes and limitations: Memory CD8+ cells showed much lower diversity, while both naive subsets were comparably high. Hydrophobicity of TRB CDR3s was greater in CXCR3-positive naive cells than in CXCR3-negative naive cells. Naive cells used TRBV-TRBJ genes in much the same way whether CXCR3-negative or CXCR3-positive; memory cells did not.

Considering frequency, this clonotype is large (0.1 to 1%). Antigen: not known. Germline V gene data show CDR1 as SGHTA and CDR2 as FQGTGA. This CDR3 has 15 residues. The TRB libraries of cDNA were built by UMI-labeled 5' RACE. One entry per CDR3 protein, without DNA, is what TCRdb gives after re-calling the 5' RACE reads. The sample has under 9,500 distinct CDR3 sequences; the top ten hold around 1.9%. About 310,000 cells per CD8+ T cell subset were flow-sorted in triplicate. Material: naive CXCR3- CD8+ T cells from blood. Sample subset: CD45RO-CCR7+CD27+CD95- naive CD8+ T cells lacking CXCR3 (TNR3-). This TCR was sampled from a human donor in good health. Some clones in this sample may be carry-over from other donors' samples. The chain joins TRBV7-3 to TRBJ2-2; there is no DNA to check the TCRdb D call of TRBD2. The CDR3 loop reads CASSRGTSLAGELFF. The variable domain in full, with the rest retrieved from reference TRBV7-3 and TRBJ2-2, is GAGVSQTPSNKVTEKGKYVELRCDPISGHTALYWYRQSLGQGPEFLIYFQGTGAADDSGLPNDRFFAVRPEGSVSTLKIQRTERGDSAVYLCASSRGTSLAGELFFGEGSRLTVL.